Below, 12 T cell receptor beta chains from the same sample are listed, as sequenced in a study of shared clonotypes between healthy human individuals. The assay was immunoSEQ multiplex PCR, and TCRdb's table has in-frame clones only and misses some. Of 2 million to 3 million clones in the sample, 93% were seen once. The sequenced sample was naive CD4+ T cells from PBMCs. Regarding subset: CD45RA+ positively selected. Receptors originate from a man between 18 and 29 years old in good health. Some clones in this sample may be carry-over from other donors' samples.

The J gene is TRBJ1-2, the V gene TRBV28; 9 bases map to TRBD1. Losses at the gene ends were 5 bases for V and 1 base for J; bases not matched to a gene: 11. Germline CDR1 and CDR2: MDHEN and SYDVKM. The CDR3 sequence is 17 residues long. The CDR3 sequence: CASSVRQGGLSNYGYTF. Here the CDR3 DNA reads TGTGCCAGCAGTGTCAGACAGGGGGGCCTAAGTAACTATGGCTACACCTTC.

The chain couples TRBV25-1 to TRBJ2-7; 9 bases are shared with TRBD2. Germline CDR1 reads MGHDK; CDR2 reads SYGVNS. Trimming at V came to 8 bases and at J to 8 bases, leaving 7 bases not matched to a gene. This CDR3 has 12 residues. This CDR3 is CASLTSGSQQYF. DNA of the CDR3: TGTGCCAGCTTGACTAGCGGCTCACAGCAGTACTTC.

The chain links TRBV7-8 to TRBJ2-1, with D maybe TRBD2 (5 bases). The CDR3 covers 15 residues. V lost 2 bases and J 6 bases, leaving 14 bases between the germline ends. Germline V gene sequence: CDR1 SGHVS, CDR2 FQNEAQ. The CDR3 reads CASSLSPAEINEQFF. CDR3 nucleotide sequence: TGTGCCAGCAGCTTATCCCCAGCGGAAATCAATGAGCAGTTCTTC.

This clone is a singleton in its sample. The CDR3 loop reads CASSQRTPGRIYEQYF. CDR3 DNA: TGTGCCAGTAGTCAACGGACCCCGGGGAGAATCTACGAGCAGTACTTC. V is TRBV19 and J is TRBJ2-7; TRBD2 is a possible D gene (5 bases). Germline CDR1 LNHDA, CDR2 SQIVND (reference sequence). Deletions cut 5 bases from V and 3 bases from J, with 20 bases between. The CDR3 has 16 amino acids. Based on the CDR3 plus reference TRBV19 and TRBJ2-7, the full variable domain is DGGITQSPKYLFRKEGQNVTLSCEQNLNHDAMYWYRQDPGQGLRLIYYSQIVNDFQKGDIAEGYSVSREKKESFPLTVTSAQKNPTAFYLCASSQRTPGRIYEQYFGPGTRLTVT.

This chain links TRBV28 with TRBJ2-1; D gene ambiguous. Trimming removed 5 bases at V and 2 bases at J, with 13 bases between. The CDR3 covers 15 residues. CDR1 and CDR2 from the germline V gene are MDHEN and SYDVKM. The DNA of the CDR3 is TGTGCCAGCAGTCTTACGATTAAGGCCTACAATGAGCAGTTCTTC. Protein sequence: CASSLTIKAYNEQFF. The variable domain in full, completed from reference TRBV28 and TRBJ2-1, reads DVKVTQSSRYLVKRTGEKVFLECVQDMDHENMFWYRQDPGLGLRLIYFSYDVKMKEKGDIPEGYSVSREKKERFSLILESASTNQTSMYLCASSLTIKAYNEQFFGPGTRLTVL.

The chain uses TRBV7-8 and TRBJ2-1; D is possibly TRBD2 (6 bases). Germline-derived CDR1 and CDR2 are SGHVS and FQNEAQ. V lost 5 bases to trimming and J lost 6 bases, with 14 bases between them. CDR3 length: 14 residues. CDR3 DNA: TGTGCCAGCAGCCGGGGGACGAGTAGCAATGAGCAGTTCTTC. Protein product: CASSRGTSSNEQFF.

This chain joins TRBV28 and TRBJ2-7; 10 nucleotides line up with TRBD2. The CDR3 contains 15 residues. Trimming at V came to 4 bases and at J to 5 bases, leaving 8 bases not matched to a gene. Germline-derived CDR1 and CDR2 are MDHEN and SYDVKM. CDR3: CASSSGGLAGDEQYF. CDR3 nucleotide sequence: TGTGCCAGCAGTTCGGGGGGCCTAGCGGGAGACGAGCAGTACTTC.

Only one count was recorded for this clone. The V and J genes are TRBV7-9 and TRBJ2-4, with D possibly being TRBD1 (5 bases). Trimming left V 8 bases short and J 1 base short, with 27 bases between. The germline V gene encodes CDR1 SEHNR and CDR2 FQNEAQ (reference sequence). There are 19 residues in the CDR3. The CDR3 DNA follows: TGTGCCAGCCCGAAAAAATTGGGGCAGAACCCCCAGGCCAAAAACATTCAGTACTTC. Encoded protein: CASPKKLGQNPQAKNIQYF.

This clone has a handful of counts. The chain couples TRBV2 to TRBJ1-1, with D tentatively TRBD1 (5 bases). Trimming stripped 10 bases from V and 7 bases from J, with 13 bases between. Germline values: CDR1 SNHLY, CDR2 FYNNEI. CDR3 length equals 11 residues. The CDR3 region is CATAGDGEAFF. The CDR3 nucleotides read TGTGCCACCGCGGGGGATGGTGAAGCTTTCTTT.

The J gene is TRBJ2-5, the V gene TRBV19; unclear D gene. This CDR3 spans 13 amino acids. Per the germline V gene, CDR1 is LNHDA and CDR2 is SQIVND (reference sequence). V was trimmed by 5 bases and J by 5 bases, leaving 12 bases between them. The CDR3 coding sequence is TGTGCCAGTAGTCCTCAGTTTTCGGAGACCCAGTACTTC. Translated, it gives CASSPQFSETQYF.

The gene calls are TRBV4-3 and TRBJ2-2; possibly TRBD2 for D (5 bases). The CDR3 is 18 amino acids. V lost 3 bases, J lost 4 bases, and 21 bases lay in between. Germline V gene sequence: CDR1 LGHNA, CDR2 YSLEER. The CDR3 DNA reads as TGCGCCAGCAGCCAGGGAAAAGGGAGTGGTTGGAGCACCGGGGAGCTGTTTTTT. Translation: CASSQGKGSGWSTGELFF.

The gene calls are TRBV5-1 and TRBJ2-3; no clear D gene. This CDR3 spans 13 amino acids. V shed 7 bases and J shed 2 bases, with 11 bases lying between them. Germline loops: CDR1 SGHRS, CDR2 YFSETQ. For the CDR3, the DNA is TGCGCCAGCGGCCACAGAACCACAGATACGCAGTATTTT. This translates into CASGHRTTDTQYF.